A selection of T cell receptor beta chains follows, all from one sample in a study of STAT5B mutations in CD4+ large granular lymphocyte leukemia. Assay: immunoSEQ multiplex PCR; the TCRdb copy retains only in-frame clones and omits some. The data show some 40,000 clones, with 85% seen just once and roughly 1.3% held by the top ten. The sequenced material came from CD4+ T cells from blood buffy coats. These receptors were taken from a human donor in good health. Both conserved end residues are part of each CDR3. D genes are given only for firm matches. Rows may omit the clone size; those that give it use once, few, many or a size class.

D gene,J gene,V gene,clone size,CDR3 protein,CDR3 DNA
TRBD2,TRBJ2-3,TRBV5-1,-,CASSLGRGGVDTQYF,TGCGCCAGCAGCTTGGGCCGGGGAGGGGTAGATACGCAGTATTTT
-,TRBJ2-7,TRBV11-2,-,CASSSIRTDVYYEQYF,TGTGCCAGCAGCTCAATAAGGACAGACGTTTACTACGAGCAGTACTTC
-,TRBJ2-3,TRBV2,once,CASRPISTDTQYF,TGTGCCTCCAGACCTATTAGCACAGATACGCAGTATTTT
TRBD2,TRBJ2-7,TRBV10-3,-,CAITGGGTSGRYEQYF,TGTGCCATCACCGGGGGAGGGACTAGCGGGAGGTACGAGCAGTACTTC
TRBD1,TRBJ2-2,TRBV7-9,-,CASRDRLGRNTGELFF,TGTGCCAGCAGGGACAGGTTGGGGAGGAACACCGGGGAGCTGTTTTTT
TRBD1,TRBJ2-1,TRBV6-1,-,CASNLGQGAKEQFF,TGTGCCAGCAACCTGGGACAGGGTGCAAAAGAGCAGTTCTTC
-,TRBJ2-3,TRBV18,-,CASSPVLTDTQYF,TGTGCCAGCTCACCGGTTCTCACAGATACGCAGTATTTT
-,TRBJ1-1,TRBV30,-,CAWSALRETEAFF,TGTGCCTGGAGTGCCCTAAGGGAAACTGAAGCTTTCTTT
-,TRBJ1-3,TRBV30,-,CAWSVERSGNTIYF,TGTGCCTGGAGTGTAGAGAGATCTGGAAACACCATATATTTT
TRBD2,TRBJ2-1,TRBV11-3,-,CASSLMASGRGNEQFF,TGTGCCAGCAGCTTAATGGCTAGCGGGAGGGGCAATGAGCAGTTCTTC
TRBD1,TRBJ2-7,TRBV5-1,-,CASSSVGRGREQYF,TGCGCCAGCAGCTCGGTAGGCAGGGGGCGCGAGCAGTACTTC
-,TRBJ1-1,TRBV19,few,CATSSGGRVDGSTEAFF,TGTGCCACCTCCTCGGGGGGGCGCGTGGATGGGAGCACTGAAGCTTTCTTT
-,TRBJ2-5,TRBV19,-,CASSIWGEGETQYF,TGTGCCAGTAGTATATGGGGTGAGGGGGAGACCCAGTACTTC
TRBD2,TRBJ2-1,TRBV19,-,CASSIPGVAGGRGGEQFF,TGTGCCAGTAGTATACCCGGAGTAGCGGGAGGGCGTGGCGGTGAGCAGTTCTTC
-,TRBJ1-4,TRBV10-3,-,CAMRPFWGPQDLNEKLFF,TGTGCCATGAGGCCCTTTTGGGGCCCACAGGACCTTAATGAAAAACTGTTTTTT
-,TRBJ1-2,TRBV27,-,CASSLSPTGSVGYTF,TGTGCCAGCAGTTTATCCCCGACAGGTTCTGTTGGCTACACCTTC
-,TRBJ2-1,TRBV30,once,CAWKTGRDNEQFF,TGTGCCTGGAAGACTGGCAGAGACAATGAGCAGTTCTTC
TRBD2,TRBJ2-1,TRBV4-3,-,CASSQGTSGRSSYNEQFF,TGCGCCAGCAGCCAGGGGACTAGCGGGAGGAGCTCCTACAATGAGCAGTTCTTC
-,TRBJ1-2,TRBV4-2,few,CASSQPGGTF,TGTGCCAGCAGCCAACCCGGGGGGACTTTC
-,TRBJ2-3,TRBV6-1,-,CASSTRLGSDTQYF,TGTGCCAGCAGTACCCGTCTTGGGTCAGATACGCAGTATTTT
TRBD1,TRBJ2-5,TRBV5-1,-,CASSLTTGGLETQYF,TGCGCCAGCAGCTTGACAACAGGGGGCTTAGAGACCCAGTACTTC
-,TRBJ2-1,TRBV29-1,once,CSVSDLSSYNEQFF,TGCAGCGTTTCGGACTTGAGCTCCTACAATGAGCAGTTCTTC
-,TRBJ1-5,TRBV30,few,CAWSRFRDQPQHF,TGTGCCTGGAGTAGGTTCAGGGATCAGCCCCAGCATTTT
-,TRBJ2-3,TRBV7-2,-,CASSLARPDTQYF,TGTGCCAGCAGCTTAGCGAGGCCAGATACGCAGTATTTT
-,TRBJ1-1,TRBV21-1,-,CASSSGHGEAFF,TGTGCCAGCAGTTCCGGGCATGGTGAAGCTTTCTTT
-,TRBJ2-6,TRBV18,-,CASSPGPGTPGANVLTF,TGTGCCAGCTCACCTGGGCCGGGGACACCCGGGGCCAACGTCCTGACTTTC
-,TRBJ2-6,TRBV27,-,CASSLFGDPSNSGANVLTF,TGTGCCAGCAGTTTATTTGGGGATCCCTCCAACTCTGGGGCCAACGTCCTGACTTTC
-,TRBJ2-6,TRBV10-3,-,CAISDGQEGVLTF,TGTGCCATCAGTGATGGGCAGGAGGGCGTCCTGACTTTC
TRBD2,TRBJ2-3,TRBV5-1,-,CASSVTSDPRVDTQYF,TGCGCCAGCAGCGTAACTAGCGACCCACGCGTAGATACGCAGTATTTT
TRBD1,TRBJ2-7,TRBV18,-,CASSPLPGQGSYEQYF,TGTGCCAGCTCACCATTGCCGGGACAGGGGTCCTACGAGCAGTACTTC
TRBD2,TRBJ2-2,TRBV7-2,-,CASSLSTSGTNTGELFF,TGTGCCAGCAGCTTATCGACTAGCGGGACGAACACCGGGGAGCTGTTTTTT
-,TRBJ2-3,TRBV7-9,few,CASRSSGAPGDTQYF,TGTGCCAGCAGGTCCTCGGGGGCCCCCGGGGATACGCAGTATTTT
TRBD1,TRBJ2-5,TRBV12-5,-,CASGSGTGLQETQYF,TGTGCTAGTGGATCCGGGACAGGGCTCCAAGAGACCCAGTACTTC
TRBD1,TRBJ1-6,TRBV6-5,-,CASSYDRVYSPLHF,TGTGCCAGCAGTTATGACAGGGTTTATTCACCCCTCCACTTT
TRBD2,TRBJ2-7,TRBV4-2,-,CASSQETSGLSYEQYF,TGTGCCAGCAGCCAAGAAACTAGCGGGCTCTCCTACGAGCAGTACTTC
-,TRBJ2-5,TRBV15,-,CATSRYSATQYF,TGTGCCACCAGCAGATACAGCGCGACCCAGTACTTC